A single sample gave rise to the 25 T cell receptor beta chains below, sequenced in a study of cytomegalovirus exposure and HLA in healthy donors. PCR employed 60 Vbeta and 13 Jbeta primers. The method was immunoSEQ multiplex PCR; TCRdb's version includes in-frame clones alone and lacks a portion of them. The profile covers 130,000 to 150,000 clones, with about 80% appearing a single time and 5.1% taken by the ten largest. Specimen: PBMCs. The source of these receptors is a male donor in good health and CMV-seronegative.

This clone has only one observation. The chain couples TRBV18 to TRBJ1-5, with D possibly matching TRBD1 (5 bases). The length of the CDR3 is 15 residues. Germline-derived CDR1 and CDR2 are KGHSH and LQKENI. Trimming pared 6 bases from V and 5 bases from J, leaving 17 bases between. The CDR3 loop reads CASSQRGREDQPQHF. The CDR3 nucleotides are TGTGCCAGCTCCCAAAGGGGCAGGGAAGATCAGCCCCAGCATTTT.

The rearrangement links TRBV7-6 to TRBJ1-2; TRBD1 might be the D (5 bases). V lost 3 bases to trimming and J lost 3 bases, with 11 bases between them. In germline, CDR1 is SGHVS, CDR2 FNYEAQ. The CDR3 extends over 14 amino acids. The CDR3 nucleotides read TGTGCCAGCAGCTTCGGGGGAAGTGACTATGGCTACACCTTC. Its translation is CASSFGGSDYGYTF.

The chain has TRBV7-2 and TRBJ1-5; 11 bases align to TRBD1. The V gene end was trimmed by 3 bases and the J gene end by 2 bases; junction bases not matched to a gene: 3. This CDR3 comprises 16 residues. The germline V gene has CDR1 SGHTA and CDR2 FQGNSA. The CDR3 DNA is TGTGCCAGCAGCTTGTGGACAGGGGGCGGCAATCAGCCCCAGCATTTT. This gives the protein CASSLWTGGGNQPQHF.

This rearrangement joins TRBV5-1 to TRBJ1-2, with a weak D call TRBD1 (6 bases). V was shortened by 4 bases and J by 3 bases, with 13 bases between the two germline ends. Germline lookup yields CDR1 SGHRS and CDR2 YFSETQ. This CDR3 has 14 residues. The CDR3 loop reads CASSASQGHYGYTF. The CDR3 region has the DNA TGCGCCAGCAGCGCTAGCCAGGGGCACTATGGCTACACCTTC.

The chain is built from TRBV9 and TRBJ2-1; D is perhaps TRBD2 (7 bases). The V gene's germline CDR1 is SGDLS and CDR2 YYNGEE. CDR3 length: 17 residues. V lost 0 bases and J lost 3, with 16 bases in between. CDR3: CASSVGLEGGYYNEQFF. The CDR3 coding sequence is TGTGCCAGCAGCGTAGGGTTGGAGGGGGGGTACTACAATGAGCAGTTCTTC.

The chain couples TRBV18 to TRBJ1-1; 7 bases agree with TRBD1. V dropped 6 bases and J dropped 0; count of bases not matched to a gene: 7. Germline-derived CDR1 and CDR2 are KGHSH and LQKENI. The CDR3 sequence is 15 residues long. CDR3: CASSEAQGMNTEAFF. CDR3 bases: TGTGCCAGCTCGGAAGCACAGGGGATGAACACTGAAGCTTTCTTT. Complete variable domain (other parts from reference TRBV18 and TRBJ1-1): NAGVMQNPRHLVRRRGQEARLRCSPMKGHSHVYWYRQLPEEGLKFMVYLQKENIIDESGMPKERFSAEFPKEGPSILRIQQVVRGDSAAYFCASSEAQGMNTEAFFGQGTRLTVV.

This clone has a handful of counts. This chain joins TRBV7-2 and TRBJ2-7; 11 nucleotides line up with TRBD1. The CDR3 sequence is 13 residues long. Trimming cost V 5 bases and J 6 bases; bases outside gene matches: 3. Per germline, CDR1 SGHTA and CDR2 FQGNSA. CDR3: CASSRTGGSEQYF. DNA of the CDR3: TGTGCCAGCAGCAGGACAGGGGGCAGCGAGCAGTACTTC. Variable domain in full (rest from reference TRBV7-2 and TRBJ2-7): GAGVSQSPSNKVTEKGKDVELRCDPISGHTALYWYRQSLGQGLEFLIYFQGNSAPDKSGLPSDRFSAERTGGSVSTLTIQRTQQEDSAVYLCASSRTGGSEQYFGPGTRLTVT.

The CDR3 sequence is CASSATRVSYGYTF. The CDR3, as DNA: TGTGCCAGCAGCGCCACCAGGGTTAGCTATGGCTACACCTTC. This chain joins TRBV7-6 and TRBJ1-2, with D perhaps matching TRBD1 (5 bases). V was trimmed by 5 bases and J by 4 bases, leaving 14 bases between them. The CDR3 has 14 residues. Germline CDR1 is SGHVS and CDR2 is FNYEAQ.

The chain uses TRBV7-6 and TRBJ2-1; TRBD2 might be the D (6 bases). The CDR3 sequence is 16 residues long. Per the germline V gene, CDR1 is SGHVS and CDR2 is FNYEAQ. V was clipped by 5 bases and J by 6 bases, with 20 bases between them. Here the CDR3 DNA reads TGTGCCAGCAGCCAACTCCGGGGGAGCTCATCCAATGAGCAGTTCTTC. This sequence encodes CASSQLRGSSSNEQFF.

J is TRBJ2-7 and V is TRBV9, with 9 bases matching TRBD1. Per the germline V gene, CDR1 is SGDLS and CDR2 is YYNGEE. The length of the CDR3 is 15 residues. After removal of 1 base from V and 7 bases from J, the junction contained 9 bases not matched to a gene. The CDR3 reads CASSVLPGQGVEQYF. Here the CDR3 DNA reads TGTGCCAGCAGCGTACTCCCGGGACAGGGAGTAGAGCAGTACTTC. Together with reference TRBV9 and TRBJ2-7, the CDR3 gives the full variable domain: DSGVTQTPKHLITATGQRVTLRCSPRSGDLSVYWYQQSLDQGLQFLIQYYNGEERAKGNILERFSAQQFPDLHSELNLSSLELGDSALYFCASSVLPGQGVEQYFGPGTRLTVT.

The chain has TRBV4-1 and TRBJ2-1, with D possibly TRBD2 on 6 matching bases. Germline CDR1 MGHRA, CDR2 YSYEKL. There are 14 residues in the CDR3. V lost 1 base and J 9 bases, leaving 13 bases between the germline ends. CDR3: CASSQVAGPGEQFF. The CDR3 coding sequence is TGCGCCAGCAGCCAAGTCGCGGGGCCGGGTGAGCAGTTCTTC.

This chain uses TRBV9 with TRBJ1-1; D remains unclear. CDR1 SGDLS and CDR2 YYNGEE come from the germline V gene. There are 13 residues in the CDR3. The V end lost 3 bases, the J end lost 4 bases, and 10 bases lay between the germline ends. DNA for the CDR3: TGTGCCAGCAGCGCCGAGGGATTCACTGAAGCTTTCTTT. Protein sequence: CASSAEGFTEAFF.

This clone appeared a few times. The V gene is TRBV10-3, the J gene TRBJ1-5; D is perhaps TRBD1 (6 bases). Per germline, CDR1 ENHRY and CDR2 SYGVKD. V was trimmed by 10 bases and J by 3 bases, leaving 7 bases between them. This CDR3 region has 11 residues. This chain's CDR3 is CATGANQPQHF. The CDR3 DNA reads as TGTGCCACAGGGGCCAATCAGCCCCAGCATTTT.

This chain uses TRBV2 with TRBJ1-6; 9 bases line up with TRBD1. CDR3 length equals 13 residues. The V segment lost 7 bases and the J segment 10 bases; nucleotides outside the gene matches: 5. Germline lookup yields CDR1 SNHLY and CDR2 FYNNEI. The CDR3 reads CASNDRGDSPLHF. The CDR3 DNA follows: TGTGCCAGCAACGACAGGGGGGACTCACCCCTCCACTTT.

V is TRBV4-3 and J is TRBJ2-5; 9 bases align to TRBD1. The CDR3 is made up of 15 amino acids. CDR1 and CDR2 from the germline V gene are LGHNA and YSLEER. V lost 4 bases and J lost 5; bases outside the gene matches: 8. For the CDR3, the DNA is TGCGCCAGCAGCCGACTCACAGGGGGCTGGGAGACCCAGTACTTC. This encodes CASSRLTGGWETQYF.

This clone appeared once. The rearrangement uses TRBV4-3 and TRBJ2-1; D might be TRBD2 (6 bases). Trimming left V 0 bases short and J 7 bases short, with 13 bases between. The CDR3 runs to 15 residues. Germline CDR1 is LGHNA and CDR2 is YSLEER. DNA of the CDR3: TGCGCCAGCAGCCAAGAAGAGGGTCGGGGGAATGAGCAGTTCTTC. Translated, it gives CASSQEEGRGNEQFF.

The chain uses TRBV13 and TRBJ2-5, with D possibly being TRBD1 (6 bases). The end of the DNA is better explained by TRBJ2-7, so the J call may be wrong. This CDR3 contains 16 residues. CDR1 and CDR2 from the germline V gene are PRHDT and FYEKMQ (reference sequence). The CDR3 DNA reads as TGTGCCAGCAGCTCCCGAGGGACAACCTTTTCCTACGAGCAGTACTTC. This gives the protein CASSSRGTTFSYEQYF.

The V call is TRBV7-2, the J call TRBJ2-7, with unresolved D. There are 13 residues in the CDR3. With 7 bases removed from V and 2 bases from J, the gap between germline ends came to 12 bases. Germline values: CDR1 SGHTA, CDR2 FQGNSA. The CDR3 bases are TGTGCCAGCACCCTGGCTTTCGCCTACGAGCAGTACTTC. This translates into CASTLAFAYEQYF.

This chain links TRBV7-9 with TRBJ2-1; D remains unclear. Between the trimmed V and J ends, which lost 5 bases and 6 bases, there was a span of 11 bases. The CDR3 extends over 13 amino acids. Germline V gene sequence: CDR1 SEHNR, CDR2 FQNEAQ (reference sequence). The CDR3 coding sequence is TGTGCCAGCAGCCTCGGATCGGGCAATGAGCAGTTCTTC. Translating gives CASSLGSGNEQFF.

This chain uses TRBV7-9 with TRBJ1-1, with a tentative D call TRBD1 (6 bases). The V end lost 5 bases, the J end lost 7 bases, and 14 bases lay between the germline ends. The length of the CDR3 is 13 residues. Germline V gene sequence: CDR1 SEHNR, CDR2 FQNEAQ (reference sequence). DNA for the CDR3: TGTGCCAGCAGCGCCGCAGGGGAAATTGAAGCTTTCTTT. This gives the protein CASSAAGEIEAFF. The complete variable domain, with remaining parts taken from reference TRBV7-9 and TRBJ1-1, reads DTGVSQNPRHKITKRGQNVTFRCDPISEHNRLYWYRQTLGQGPEFLTYFQNEAQLEKSRLLSDRFSAERPKGSFSTLEIQRTEQGDSAMYLCASSAAGEIEAFFGQGTRLTVV.

The J gene is TRBJ2-3, the V gene TRBV7-9, with 7 bases aligning to TRBD2. The V segment lost 4 bases and the J segment 6 bases; nucleotides outside the gene matches: 4. Germline loops: CDR1 SEHNR, CDR2 FQNEAQ (reference sequence). There are 13 residues in the CDR3. CDR3 loop: CASSSAGTDTQYF. The CDR3, as DNA: TGTGCCAGCAGCTCAGCGGGGACTGATACGCAGTATTTT.

The chain links TRBV2 to TRBJ2-3, with 8 nucleotides matching TRBD2. The CDR3 runs 15 residues. J gave up 1 base and V 6 bases, and 6 bases lay outside the gene matches. The germline V gene encodes CDR1 SNHLY and CDR2 FYNNEI. CDR3 region: CASSDPAGGTDTQYF. The CDR3 DNA is TGTGCCAGCAGCGATCCAGCGGGGGGCACAGATACGCAGTATTTT.

This sequence joins TRBV7-2 and TRBJ1-5; D perhaps matches TRBD1 (5 bases). Trimming removed 2 bases from V and 7 bases from J, with 15 bases in between. CDR3 length: 15 residues. Germline assignment: CDR1 SGHTA and CDR2 FQGNSA. CDR3 in DNA: TGTGCCAGCAGCTTATGGGGGGACTCAAACCAGCCCCAGCATTTT. Residues: CASSLWGDSNQPQHF.

This chain joins TRBV4-1 and TRBJ2-1, with 9 bases aligning to TRBD2. In germline, CDR1 is MGHRA, CDR2 YSYEKL. Losses at the gene ends were 7 bases for V and 5 bases for J; bases not matched to a gene: 9. The CDR3 consists of 15 residues. CDR3 in amino acids: CASNLAGVKNNEQFF. The CDR3 region has the DNA TGCGCCAGCAATTTAGCGGGGGTGAAGAACAATGAGCAGTTCTTC.

This sequence joins TRBV7-3 and TRBJ1-1, with D unclear. Looked up from germline, CDR1 is SGHTA and CDR2 is FQGTGA. V lost 3 bases to trimming and J lost 8 bases, with 16 bases between them. CDR3 length equals 14 residues. The CDR3 DNA reads as TGTGCCAGCAGCTTGCTAGGTGGGGAGGGCGAAGCTTTCTTT. Translation: CASSLLGGEGEAFF.